A single sample is the source of the 25 T cell receptor beta chains below, sequenced in a study of cytomegalovirus exposure and HLA in healthy donors. The assay was immunoSEQ multiplex PCR, and TCRdb's table has in-frame clones only and misses some. The sample lists about 57,000 clones, 85% to 95% occurring once. The sequenced sample consisted of PBMCs. These receptors came from a woman under 30 in good health and CMV-seronegative.

The chain is built from TRBV6-5 and TRBJ1-5, with D perhaps TRBD1 (5 bases). This CDR3 spans 15 amino acids. CDR1 is MNHEY, CDR2 SVGAGI, per germline. V lost 6 bases, J lost 6 bases, and 18 bases lay in between. The CDR3 coding sequence is TGTGCCAGCAGCCATGACAGTTCCCACACTCAGCCCCAGCATTTT. It is translated as CASSHDSSHTQPQHF.

The genes are TRBV11-2 and TRBJ2-7, with 9 bases identical to TRBD1. The CDR3 covers 15 residues. With V trimmed by 3 bases and J by 3 bases, 6 bases remained unmatched. CDR1 and CDR2 from the germline V gene are SGHAT and FQNNGV. The CDR3 here is CASSFRTGAFYEQYF. CDR3 DNA: TGTGCCAGCAGCTTCCGGACAGGGGCCTTCTACGAGCAGTACTTC.

This rearrangement joins TRBV19 to TRBJ1-2; TRBD1 matches 7 bases. The CDR3 runs 17 residues. The germline V gene has CDR1 LNHDA and CDR2 SQIVND (reference sequence). V was pared by 3 bases and J by 2 bases, with 12 bases of the junction left unmatched. DNA of the CDR3: TGTGCCAGTAGTATTCAACAATACAGGGGCTCCAACTATGGCTACACCTTC. Protein product: CASSIQQYRGSNYGYTF.

The J gene is TRBJ2-3, the V gene TRBV5-6; the D gene is possibly TRBD1 (6 bases). The CDR3 extends over 18 amino acids. With 0 bases removed from V and 4 bases from J, the gap between germline ends came to 21 bases. Looked up from germline, CDR1 is SGHDT and CDR2 is YYEEEE. CDR3 region: CASSLAGTTNWGADTQYF. The CDR3 DNA sequence: TGTGCCAGCAGCTTGGCCGGGACAACGAATTGGGGTGCAGATACGCAGTATTTT.

The V gene is TRBV5-4, the J gene TRBJ1-3; TRBD1 might be the D (5 bases). Germline CDR1 is SGHNT and CDR2 is YYREEE (reference sequence). Trimming removed 0 bases at V and 3 bases at J, with 10 bases between. The CDR3 has 15 residues. The CDR3 protein is CASSLEGRSGNTIYF. The CDR3 nucleotides read TGTGCCAGCAGCTTGGAGGGGCGTAGTGGAAACACCATATATTTT. The full variable domain, in which reference TRBV5-4 and TRBJ1-3 provide the parts outside the CDR3, is ETGVTQSPTHLIKTRGQQVTLRCSSQSGHNTVSWYQQALGQGPQFIFQYYREEENGRGNFPPRFSGLQFPNYSSELNVNALELDDSALYLCASSLEGRSGNTIYFGEGSWLTVV.

This chain connects TRBV10-3 to TRBJ2-2; 7 bases agree with TRBD1. The J segment lost 2 bases and the V segment lost 3 bases, leaving 6 bases of the junction unmatched. Looked up from germline, CDR1 is ENHRY and CDR2 is SYGVKD. The CDR3 contains 16 residues. CDR3 protein: CAISEFGTDNTGELFF. Here the CDR3 DNA reads TGTGCCATCAGTGAATTTGGGACAGATAACACCGGGGAGCTGTTTTTT.

This clone has a single count. This chain links TRBV5-1 with TRBJ2-3, with D possibly matching TRBD1 (5 bases). The CDR3 runs to 13 residues. Germline values: CDR1 SGHRS, CDR2 YFSETQ. Trimming took off 3 bases at V and 4 bases at J, with 9 bases between the two ends. DNA of the CDR3: TGCGCCAGCAGCTCAGGGTGGGCAGATACGCAGTATTTT. This translates into CASSSGWADTQYF.

This chain joins TRBV7-9 and TRBJ1-4; 7 bases line up with TRBD1. Germline trimming cut 5 bases from V and 7 bases from J; bases unmatched to any gene: 10. From germline, CDR1 is SEHNR and CDR2 FQNEAQ (reference sequence). CDR3 length equals 15 residues. Written as DNA, the CDR3 is TGTGCCAGCAGCGCGTCGGACAGGTCAGGTGAAAAACTGTTTTTT. It yields the protein CASSASDRSGEKLFF.

The gene calls are TRBV6-5 and TRBJ1-4, with D tentatively TRBD1 (6 bases). Germline CDR1 MNHEY, CDR2 SVGAGI. Trimming cost V 6 bases and J 11 bases, with 22 bases left between them. The CDR3 consists of 15 residues. The CDR3 DNA follows: TGTGCCAGCAGGCGAGGGCGCTCAAGGGGGGGGAAACTGTTTTTT. Amino acid sequence: CASRRGRSRGGKLFF.

The chain uses TRBV5-1 and TRBJ2-5; 13 bases agree with TRBD2. The CDR3 runs to 15 residues. The germline V gene encodes CDR1 SGHRS and CDR2 YFSETQ. The V gene end was trimmed by 4 bases and the J gene end by 4 bases; junction bases not matched to a gene: 4. Here the CDR3 reads CASSPRTSGGETQYF. The CDR3 DNA reads TGCGCCAGCAGCCCGCGGACTAGCGGGGGAGAGACCCAGTACTTC.

The gene calls are TRBV9 and TRBJ2-2; TRBD2 aligns across 9 bases. This CDR3 comprises 16 residues. V shed 0 bases and J 2 bases; nucleotides not matched to a gene: 2. Germline V gives CDR1 SGDLS, CDR2 YYNGEE. The CDR3 coding sequence is TGTGCCAGCAGCGTAGTAGCGGGGGCTAACACCGGGGAGCTGTTTTTT. Translated, it gives CASSVVAGANTGELFF.

The genes are TRBV7-9 and TRBJ2-3, with D possibly being TRBD2 (7 bases). The CDR3 consists of 14 residues. Trimming took off 0 bases at V and 6 bases at J, with 10 bases between the two ends. CDR1 SEHNR and CDR2 FQNEAQ come from the germline V gene (reference sequence). As DNA, the CDR3 is TGTGCCAGCAGCTTAGCGGGGGGGCAGGATACGCAGTATTTT. Protein product: CASSLAGGQDTQYF.

To note about this clone: Distinct nucleotide sequences in the sample also encode this CDR3. The chain uses TRBV30 and TRBJ2-5, with 7 bases matching TRBD1. The V and J ends lost 7 bases and 5 bases, in that order; junction bases with no gene match: 13. There are 14 residues in the CDR3. Germline assignment: CDR1 GTSNPN and CDR2 SVGIG (reference sequence). CDR3 sequence: CAYVKEQGLETQYF. The CDR3 DNA reads as TGTGCCTATGTGAAAGAACAGGGGCTGGAGACCCAGTACTTC.

The chain carries TRBV5-5 and TRBJ1-1; the match to TRBD1 covers 9 bases. The CDR3 is 17 residues long. V shed 3 bases and J 0 bases; nucleotides not matched to a gene: 9. Germline lookup yields CDR1 SGHKS and CDR2 YYEKEE (reference sequence). The CDR3 nucleotides are TGTGCCAGCAGCTCACAGGGGGCACCTAGCATGAACACTGAAGCTTTCTTT. This sequence encodes CASSSQGAPSMNTEAFF.

The chain is built from TRBV20-1 and TRBJ1-1; weak D call: TRBD1 (5 bases). The CDR3 runs 11 residues. Germline V lookup: CDR1 DFQATT, CDR2 SNEGSKA (reference sequence). Trimming removed 6 bases at V and 8 bases at J, with 13 bases between. Here the CDR3 reads CSARDPREAFF. The CDR3 coding sequence is TGCAGTGCGCGGGACCCACGGGAAGCTTTCTTT.

This clone was seen once. The genes are TRBV27 and TRBJ2-3; 12 nucleotides align to TRBD2. CDR3 length: 19 residues. The germline V gene encodes CDR1 MNHEY and CDR2 SMNVEV (reference sequence). The V and J ends lost 5 bases and 0 bases, in that order; junction bases with no gene match: 12. CDR3 coding DNA: TGTGCCAGCAGTACCTTGGGACTAGCGGGTGGCTCTAGCACAGATACGCAGTATTTT. Translating it yields CASSTLGLAGGSSTDTQYF.

The chain combines TRBV4-3 with TRBJ1-1, with a weak D call TRBD1 (6 bases). The CDR3 is made up of 14 amino acids. Trimming left V 4 bases short and J 6 bases short, with 15 bases between. Germline V gene data show CDR1 as LGHNA and CDR2 as YSLEER. CDR3 region: CASSRNRELPEAFF. CDR3 sequence (DNA): TGCGCCAGCAGCCGAAACAGGGAGTTACCTGAAGCTTTCTTT.

The V and J genes are TRBV13 and TRBJ2-2; 8 bases align to TRBD1. This CDR3 comprises 14 residues. With 4 bases clipped from V and 9 bases from J, the junction kept 7 bases outside the gene matches. The germline CDR1 and CDR2 sequences are PRHDT and FYEKMQ (reference sequence). CDR3 sequence reads: CASSSGQGRRELFF. In nucleotides, the CDR3 is TGTGCCAGCAGCTCCGGACAGGGTCGGAGGGAGCTGTTTTTT.

The rearrangement links TRBV9 to TRBJ1-2, with 12 nucleotides matching TRBD1. Trimming at V came to 2 bases and at J to 4 bases, leaving 6 bases not matched to a gene. This CDR3 is built from 16 residues. CDR1 is SGDLS and CDR2 is YYNGEE in the germline V gene. The DNA for the CDR3 is TGTGCCAGCAGCGTGGGACAGGGGGCGGGTGGCTATGGCTACACCTTC. Its translation is CASSVGQGAGGYGYTF.

This chain's CDR3 is CASSQFGGEEAFF. The CDR3 DNA reads TGCGCCAGCAGCCAATTCGGGGGTGAGGAAGCTTTCTTT. The chain recombines TRBV5-1 with TRBJ1-1, with TRBD1 as a possible D gene (5 bases). The CDR3 is made up of 13 amino acids. Between the trimmed V and J ends, which lost 4 bases and 8 bases, there was a span of 15 bases. Germline lookup yields CDR1 SGHRS and CDR2 YFSETQ.

The chain joins TRBV25-1 to TRBJ1-6; 8 bases are shared with TRBD1. CDR3 length equals 16 residues. V trimming: 1 base; J trimming: 5 bases; junction bases outside the gene matches: 4. The germline V gene has CDR1 MGHDK and CDR2 SYGVNS. The CDR3 region is CASSEWTGINNSPLHF. CDR3 DNA: TGTGCCAGCAGTGAATGGACAGGGATAAATAATTCACCCCTCCACTTT.

This chain connects TRBV15 to TRBJ2-5; TRBD1 is a possible D gene (5 bases). The germline V gene encodes CDR1 LNHNV and CDR2 YYDKDF (reference sequence). This CDR3 contains 16 residues. V was cut by 1 base and J by 4 bases, with 16 bases left in between. The CDR3 loop reads CATSRARRRQSETQYF. The CDR3 nucleotides read TGTGCCACCAGCAGAGCCCGAAGGAGACAGTCAGAGACCCAGTACTTC.

This clone was recorded only once. This chain links TRBV12-5 with TRBJ2-1; D unresolved. CDR3 size: 12 residues. Germline V gives CDR1 LGHNT, CDR2 FRNRAP. The V end lost 5 bases, the J end lost 7 bases, and 9 bases lay between the germline ends. The CDR3 sequence is CASGQRNNEQFF. CDR3 DNA sequence: TGTGCTAGTGGTCAGCGAAATAATGAGCAGTTCTTC.

This rearrangement joins TRBV28 to TRBJ2-1; TRBD1 matches 10 bases. Germline CDR1 and CDR2: MDHEN and SYDVKM. V dropped 6 bases and J dropped 8; count of bases not matched to a gene: 7. This CDR3 contains 14 residues. The CDR3 nucleotides read TGTGCCAGCAGGGGACAGGGGAGTTTCGATGAGCAGTTCTTC. Protein product: CASRGQGSFDEQFF.

The chain recombines TRBV14 with TRBJ2-5, with 14 nucleotides matching TRBD2. Germline V gene data show CDR1 as SGHDN and CDR2 as FVKESK. This CDR3 is built from 16 residues. V was clipped by 3 bases and J by 4 bases; unmatched bases: 4. The CDR3, as DNA: TGTGCCAGCAGCCACCGACTAGCGGGAGGGGCAGAGACCCAGTACTTC. It specifies CASSHRLAGGAETQYF.